These 16 T cell receptor beta chains originate from one sample sequenced in a study of shared clonotypes between healthy human individuals. The protocol was immunoSEQ multiplex PCR, while the TCRdb copy is restricted to in-frame clones and leaves out a portion. The table shows 2 million to 2.5 million clones, with roughly 90% occurring only once. The specimen was naive CD4+ T cells from PBMCs. The subset is: CD45RA+ positively selected. These TCRs come from a man aged 18 to 35 in good health. Some clones in this sample may be carry-over from other donors' samples.

The rearrangement joins TRBV7-8 to TRBJ1-1, with D hard to call. CDR3 length: 15 amino acids. From germline, CDR1 is SGHVS and CDR2 FQNEAQ. The V gene lost 5 bases and the J gene lost 1 base, with 14 bases spanning the gap. CDR3 sequence reads: CASSLGQLRNTEAFF. CDR3 nucleotide sequence: TGTGCCAGCAGCCTTGGTCAGTTGAGGAACACTGAAGCTTTCTTT. Combining the CDR3 with reference TRBV7-8 and TRBJ1-1 gives the whole variable domain GAGVSQSPRYKVAKRGQDVALRCDPISGHVSLFWYQQALGQGPEFLTYFQNEAQLDKSGLPSDRFFAERPEGSVSTLKIQRTQQEDSAVYLCASSLGQLRNTEAFFGQGTRLTVV.

The V gene is TRBV2, the J gene TRBJ1-1; TRBD1 is a possible D gene (6 bases). Trimming took 6 bases from V and 0 from J, leaving 11 bases between them. Germline V lookup: CDR1 SNHLY, CDR2 FYNNEI. The CDR3 runs 14 residues. This CDR3 is CASSQQGVNTEAFF. DNA of the CDR3: TGTGCCAGCAGCCAACAGGGAGTGAACACTGAAGCTTTCTTT.

The V gene is TRBV19, the J gene TRBJ2-1; no clear D. The V and J ends lost 8 bases and 5 bases respectively, with 10 bases between them. This CDR3 region has 12 residues. Germline V CDR1 and CDR2: LNHDA, SQIVND (reference sequence). The CDR3 DNA is TGTGCCAGTGTACACGCGAACAATGAGCAGTTCTTC. Translated: CASVHANNEQFF.

This clone was observed a few times. The chain couples TRBV5-4 to TRBJ1-5, with D maybe TRBD1 (5 bases). The CDR3 is 13 amino acids. Trimming pared 2 bases from V and 6 bases from J, leaving 9 bases between. Germline V CDR1 and CDR2: SGHNT, YYREEE (reference sequence). The DNA for the CDR3 is TGTGCCAGCAGCTTAGGGACCGCTCAGCCCCAGCATTTT. Protein product: CASSLGTAQPQHF.

This clone was counted between two and nine times. CDR3 bases: TGTGCCAGTAGACCCCAGGGTCCAGGCTACACCTTC. This translates into CASRPQGPGYTF. The chain couples TRBV19 to TRBJ1-2, with D perhaps TRBD1 (5 bases). Trimming stripped 6 bases from V and 8 bases from J, with 13 bases between. The germline V gene has CDR1 LNHDA and CDR2 SQIVND (reference sequence). This CDR3 spans 12 amino acids. Filled out from reference TRBV19 and TRBJ1-2, the complete variable domain reads DGGITQSPKYLFRKEGQNVTLSCEQNLNHDAMYWYRQDPGQGLRLIYYSQIVNDFQKGDIAEGYSVSREKKESFPLTVTSAQKNPTAFYLCASRPQGPGYTFGSGTRLTVV.

The CDR3, as DNA: TGCGCCAGCAGCACGGACCTCAGGGCCTACGAGCAGTACTTC. Its translation is CASSTDLRAYEQYF. This chain connects TRBV5-1 to TRBJ2-7; a possible D gene is TRBD1 (5 bases). The V and J ends lost 4 bases and 2 bases respectively, with 13 bases between them. The CDR3 length is 14 residues. The germline V gene encodes CDR1 SGHRS and CDR2 YFSETQ.

Only a few counts were recorded for this clone. Other DNA sequences of this sample code for an identical CDR3. This chain connects TRBV30 to TRBJ1-1, with D possibly being TRBD1 (6 bases). Trimming left V 0 bases short and J 4 bases short, with 9 bases between. The CDR3 spans 13 residues. Germline assignment: CDR1 GTSNPN and CDR2 SVGIG (reference sequence). The CDR3 DNA follows: TGTGCCTGGAGTGTACAGGGTAGCACTGAAGCTTTCTTT. This translates into CAWSVQGSTEAFF.

The chain combines TRBV15 with TRBJ2-1, with 9 bases matching TRBD2. Germline V gives CDR1 LNHNV, CDR2 YYDKDF (reference sequence). The CDR3 sequence is 14 residues long. V lost 2 bases, J lost 7 bases, and 3 bases stayed unmatched. The CDR3 sequence is CATSRSGRSNEQFF. The DNA for the CDR3 is TGTGCCACCAGCAGAAGCGGGAGGAGTAATGAGCAGTTCTTC.

The rearrangement uses TRBV5-1 and TRBJ2-7, with 8 nucleotides matching TRBD1. The CDR3 contains 15 residues. V lost 2 bases to trimming and J lost 5 bases; unmatched junction nucleotides: 9. CDR1 and CDR2 (germline): SGHRS, YFSETQ. The CDR3 loop is CASSFKTGDRDEQYF. CDR3 nucleotide sequence: TGCGCCAGCAGCTTTAAGACAGGGGATCGCGACGAGCAGTACTTC.

V is TRBV18 and J is TRBJ2-5; D remains unclear. Looked up from germline, CDR1 is KGHSH and CDR2 is LQKENI. Trimming stripped 3 bases from V and 1 base from J, with 12 bases between. This CDR3 has 15 amino acids. In DNA form, the CDR3 reads TGTGCCAGCTCACCGCGCATAGGAGCCCAAGAGACCCAGTACTTC. It translates to CASSPRIGAQETQYF.

The chain recombines TRBV7-9 with TRBJ1-1; weak D call: TRBD1 (6 bases). The germline V and J ends were trimmed by 0 bases and 6 bases, with 14 bases remaining between them. CDR3 length: 15 amino acids. Germline V gene data show CDR1 as SEHNR and CDR2 as FQNEAQ (reference sequence). CDR3: CASSLAQGMAPEAFF. As DNA, the CDR3 is TGTGCCAGCAGCTTAGCTCAGGGGATGGCCCCTGAAGCTTTCTTT.

This chain uses TRBV10-3 with TRBJ1-1, with TRBD1 matching over 7 bases. From germline, CDR1 is ENHRY and CDR2 SYGVKD. This CDR3 is built from 14 residues. V lost 4 bases, J lost 5 bases, and 7 bases stayed unmatched. CDR3: CAISVARGGTEAFF. CDR3 DNA sequence: TGTGCCATCAGTGTGGCCAGGGGGGGAACTGAAGCTTTCTTT.

The V call is TRBV4-3, the J call TRBJ1-2; D perhaps matches TRBD1 (6 bases). The V gene's germline CDR1 is LGHNA and CDR2 YSLEER. Trimming cost V 4 bases and J 5 bases, with 17 bases left between them. The CDR3 loop spans 15 amino acids. CDR3 sequence: CASSPRSGAGYGYTF. CDR3 sequence (DNA): TGCGCCAGCAGCCCACGCTCAGGGGCGGGGTATGGCTACACCTTC.

The chain combines TRBV28 with TRBJ1-3, with D uncertain. The CDR3 spans 12 residues. The V gene lost 10 bases and the J gene lost 2 bases, with 9 bases spanning the gap. Germline V gives CDR1 MDHEN, CDR2 SYDVKM. The CDR3 spells CATTLTGNTIYF. CDR3 in DNA: TGTGCCACTACACTAACTGGAAACACCATATATTTT.

With respect to this clone: Distinct nucleotide sequences in the sample also encode this CDR3. The genes are TRBV5-4 and TRBJ1-4; D ambiguous. Per the germline V gene, CDR1 is SGHNT and CDR2 is YYREEE (reference sequence). The ends were cut back, 0 bases at V and 4 bases at J, with 7 bases in the middle. CDR3 length: 14 residues. In nucleotides, the CDR3 is TGTGCCAGCAGCTTGGAGCCGAGTAATGAAAAACTGTTTTTT. It is translated as CASSLEPSNEKLFF.

The rearrangement joins TRBV15 to TRBJ2-1; possible D gene TRBD2, 6 bases. CDR1 and CDR2 from the germline V gene are LNHNV and YYDKDF (reference sequence). V gave up 5 bases and J gave up 0 bases, with 23 bases separating them. CDR3 size: 19 residues. CDR3 DNA sequence: TGTGCCACCAGCGGCCAAGGTCCGGGACTCCGGAGCTCCTACAATGAGCAGTTCTTC. Translating it yields CATSGQGPGLRSSYNEQFF.